The 28 T cell receptor beta chains reported below all come from one sample, sequenced in a study of cytomegalovirus exposure and HLA in healthy donors. The PCR made use of 60 Vbeta and 13 Jbeta primers. The assay was immunoSEQ multiplex PCR, and TCRdb's table has in-frame clones only and misses some. Of around 180,000 clones detected, just over 75% appear once; the ten largest clones hold approximately 1.5%. Input material: PBMCs. These receptors came from a woman aged 25-40 years in good health and CMV-seropositive.

J is TRBJ1-1 and V is TRBV4-3; TRBD1 agrees at 7 bases. The germline V gene encodes CDR1 LGHNA and CDR2 YSLEER. This CDR3 is 13 amino acids long. Trimming at V came to 4 bases and at J to 5 bases, leaving 4 bases not matched to a gene. As DNA, the CDR3 is TGCGCCAGCAGCCGGGCAGGGGGAACTGAAGCTTTCTTT. This encodes CASSRAGGTEAFF.

The chain joins TRBV28 to TRBJ1-6, with TRBD1 identical over 8 bases. V shed 7 bases and J 8 bases; nucleotides not matched to a gene: 10. In germline, CDR1 is MDHEN, CDR2 SYDVKM. The CDR3 totals 15 residues. The chain's CDR3 is CASIRGTGRYSPLHF. The CDR3 bases are TGTGCCAGCATCCGAGGGACAGGAAGATATTCACCCCTCCACTTT.

This clone was seen only once. CDR3: CATSRGAGTSGTDTQYF. The CDR3 DNA is TGTGCCACCAGCAGAGGAGCCGGGACTAGCGGAACAGATACGCAGTATTTT. The chain uses TRBV15 and TRBJ2-3; TRBD2 matches at 11 bases. Germline CDR1 reads LNHNV; CDR2 reads YYDKDF (reference sequence). CDR3 size: 17 residues. J was trimmed by 3 bases and V by 1 base; bases with no gene match: 6.

The chain has TRBV6-7 and TRBJ2-1, with D maybe TRBD2 (5 bases). TRBV6-7 is reported as an ORF; its role is uncertain. The germline V and J ends were trimmed by 10 bases and 5 bases, with 18 bases remaining between them. The CDR3 has 14 residues. CDR3 sequence reads: CATVLGEGDNEQFF. CDR3 nucleotide sequence: TGTGCCACCGTTCTGGGTGAGGGAGACAATGAGCAGTTCTTC.

This clone has a handful of counts. This chain connects TRBV11-3 to TRBJ2-7, with D unclear. V was shortened by 6 bases and J by 1 base, with 10 bases between the two germline ends. Germline CDR1 and CDR2: SGHNT and YENEEA. This CDR3 has 13 residues. The CDR3 DNA follows: TGTGCCAGCAGTGACTTAGTTTCCTACGAGCAGTACTTC. It translates to CASSDLVSYEQYF.

V is TRBV28 and J is TRBJ2-3; D is possibly TRBD1 (5 bases). The CDR3 is 12 residues long. V was clipped by 3 bases and J by 8 bases, with 9 bases between them. Germline loops: CDR1 MDHEN, CDR2 SYDVKM. This chain's CDR3 is CASSLSRATQYF. The CDR3 region has the DNA TGTGCCAGCAGTTTGTCCAGGGCTACGCAGTATTTT.

The chain joins TRBV11-2 to TRBJ1-3; D possibly corresponds to TRBD1 (5 bases). The CDR3 sequence is 16 residues long. Looked up from germline, CDR1 is SGHAT and CDR2 is FQNNGV. V dropped 1 base and J dropped 2 bases, with 12 bases sitting between them. In DNA, the CDR3 is TGTGCCAGCAGCTTAGTGGGGCGGCCCACTGGAAACACCATATATTTT. This codes for CASSLVGRPTGNTIYF.

This clone was detected only a few times. V usage is TRBV4-1 and J usage is TRBJ1-3; the match to TRBD1 covers 7 bases. J gave up 8 bases and V 3 bases, and 7 bases lay outside the gene matches. Germline V gene data show CDR1 as MGHRA and CDR2 as YSYEKL. The CDR3 sequence is 14 residues long. Here the CDR3 DNA reads TGCGCCAGCAGCCATCCGACAGGGCGGGACACCATATATTTT. This gives the protein CASSHPTGRDTIYF.

The chain combines TRBV6-6 with TRBJ1-5, with TRBD1 identical over 7 bases. V lost 6 bases, J lost 2 bases, and 4 bases stayed unmatched. This CDR3 has 14 amino acids. CDR1 and CDR2 (germline): MNHNY, SVGAGI (reference sequence). The CDR3 nucleotides are TGTGCCAGCAGCAGAGACAGGGGCAATCAGCCCCAGCATTTT. Protein sequence: CASSRDRGNQPQHF.

The rearrangement joins TRBV4-2 to TRBJ1-3; D not resolved. CDR3 length equals 12 residues. Germline values: CDR1 LGHNA, CDR2 YNFKEQ. The V gene lost 6 bases and the J gene lost 0 bases, with 3 bases spanning the gap. The CDR3 nucleotides are TGTGCCAGCAGGAGCTCTGGAAACACCATATATTTT. It encodes CASRSSGNTIYF.

The CDR3 loop reads CSGKQVTGELFF. DNA for the CDR3: TGCAGCGGAAAACAGGTCACCGGGGAGCTGTTTTTT. The chain joins TRBV29-1 to TRBJ2-2; D perhaps matches TRBD1 (5 bases). The CDR3 runs to 12 residues. CDR1 and CDR2 (germline): SQVTM, ANQGSEA. V was clipped by 7 bases and J by 4 bases, with 10 bases between them.

The rearrangement joins TRBV10-1 to TRBJ2-1; D perhaps matches TRBD1 (5 bases). Germline CDR1 WNHNN, CDR2 SYGVQD (reference sequence). The CDR3 runs 12 residues. Between the trimmed V and J ends, which lost 2 bases and 10 bases, there was a span of 9 bases. The chain's CDR3 is CASSEVWGEQFF. The CDR3 DNA is TGCGCCAGCAGTGAGGTTTGGGGCGAGCAGTTCTTC.

This clone appeared a few times. V gene TRBV11-2 combines with J gene TRBJ1-3; 7 nucleotides match TRBD1. V was pared by 5 bases and J by 4 bases, with 2 bases of the junction left unmatched. Germline V gene lookup returns CDR1 SGHAT and CDR2 FQNNGV. The CDR3 has 13 residues. CDR3 DNA sequence: TGTGCCAGCAGCCCGGACAGGGGAAACACCATATATTTT. This translates into CASSPDRGNTIYF.

The sample holds a few counts of this clone. V is TRBV27 and J is TRBJ1-2, with TRBD1 as a possible D gene (6 bases). The CDR3 has 14 residues. Germline V lookup: CDR1 MNHEY, CDR2 SMNVEV (reference sequence). Trimming took 2 bases from V and 5 from J, leaving 12 bases between them. The DNA for the CDR3 is TGTGCCAGCAGTTTAACAGGGATCCCTTATGGCTACACCTTC. Translating gives CASSLTGIPYGYTF.

V gene TRBV7-2 combines with J gene TRBJ2-7, with 7 bases identical to TRBD1. V shed 3 bases and J 3 bases; nucleotides not matched to a gene: 5. The CDR3 contains 14 residues. Germline V CDR1 and CDR2: SGHTA, FQGNSA. CDR3 in amino acids: CASSFARDSYEQYF. The CDR3 DNA follows: TGTGCCAGCAGCTTTGCCCGGGACAGCTACGAGCAGTACTTC.

The V gene is TRBV30, the J gene TRBJ2-5; TRBD1 matches 7 bases. With V trimmed by 5 bases and J by 1 base, 4 bases remained unmatched. The CDR3 extends over 13 amino acids. CDR1 and CDR2 from the germline V gene are GTSNPN and SVGIG (reference sequence). Written as DNA, the CDR3 is TGTGCCTGGCACAGGGGTGCCCAAGAGACCCAGTACTTC. This encodes CAWHRGAQETQYF.

On this clone: At the DNA level, this CDR3 is encoded by other sequences in the same sample as well. The chain links TRBV30 to TRBJ1-1; a weak D match, TRBD1 (6 bases). Germline CDR1 and CDR2: GTSNPN and SVGIG (reference sequence). V dropped 0 bases and J dropped 7 bases, with 6 bases sitting between them. This CDR3 has 11 amino acids. The CDR3 loop is CAWSVGGEAFF. In nucleotides, the CDR3 is TGTGCCTGGAGTGTAGGGGGTGAAGCTTTCTTT. The complete variable domain, with remaining parts taken from reference TRBV30 and TRBJ1-1, reads SQTIHQWPATLVQPVGSPLSLECTVEGTSNPNLYWYRQAAGRGLQLLFYSVGIGQISSEVPQNLSASRPQDRQFILSSKKLLLSDSGFYLCAWSVGGEAFFGQGTRLTVV.

This chain connects TRBV7-7 to TRBJ2-5; perhaps TRBD1 as D (6 bases). CDR1 and CDR2 (germline): SSHAT, FNYEAQ (reference sequence). The CDR3 has 13 residues. Trimming removed 5 bases at V and 4 bases at J, with 11 bases between. The CDR3, as DNA: TGTGCCAGCAGCACACAGGGACCAGAGACCCAGTACTTC. Protein: CASSTQGPETQYF.

The J gene is TRBJ2-7, the V gene TRBV5-8, with D tentatively TRBD2 (6 bases). The CDR3 spans 11 residues. Trimming shortened V by 0 bases and J by 11 bases, and 9 bases separated the two germline ends. The germline V gene encodes CDR1 SGHTS and CDR2 YDEGEE. The CDR3: CASSLDPSEYF. The CDR3 bases are TGTGCCAGCAGCTTGGATCCTAGCGAGTACTTC.

J is TRBJ2-7 and V is TRBV14; weak D call: TRBD2 (6 bases). The germline V gene has CDR1 SGHDN and CDR2 FVKESK. The CDR3 covers 15 residues. V was clipped by 6 bases and J by 7 bases, with 22 bases between them. The CDR3 is CASRRSSGTVGEQYF. CDR3 DNA: TGTGCCAGCAGAAGGAGTAGCGGAACCGTAGGGGAGCAGTACTTC.

The chain couples TRBV6-5 to TRBJ1-2, with 7 bases identical to TRBD1. The CDR3 runs 15 residues. V lost 5 bases, J lost 3 bases, and 9 bases stayed unmatched. The V gene's germline CDR1 is MNHEY and CDR2 SVGAGI. The CDR3 DNA reads TGTGCCAGCAGTCGAGGGCCTCAGGGGGACTATGGCTACACCTTC. Amino acid sequence: CASSRGPQGDYGYTF.

The chain is built from TRBV18 and TRBJ1-1; 7 bases are shared with TRBD1. This CDR3 spans 15 amino acids. In germline, CDR1 is KGHSH, CDR2 LQKENI. V was clipped by 3 bases and J by 5 bases; unmatched bases: 9. CDR3 nucleotide sequence: TGTGCCAGCTCACCTCTGCAGGGGGTGAGGACTGAAGCTTTCTTT. It is translated as CASSPLQGVRTEAFF.

About this clone: The sample contains more than one DNA sequence encoding this CDR3. V is TRBV5-4 and J is TRBJ2-3; 12 bases match TRBD2. Germline loops: CDR1 SGHNT, CDR2 YYREEE (reference sequence). CDR3 size: 16 residues. After removal of 0 bases from V and 5 bases from J, the junction contained 4 bases not matched to a gene. The chain's CDR3 is CASSLVLAGGGDTQYF. CDR3 coding DNA: TGTGCCAGCAGCTTGGTTCTAGCGGGGGGGGGAGATACGCAGTATTTT.

The genes are TRBV10-2 and TRBJ2-1; D is uncertain. Germline V gene sequence: CDR1 WSHSY, CDR2 SAAADI. This CDR3 has 11 residues. Trimming shortened V by 10 bases and J by 7 bases, and 11 bases separated the two germline ends. The CDR3 nucleotides are TGCGCCACTTTTCAGGCGAATGAGCAGTTCTTC. Amino acid sequence: CATFQANEQFF.

The chain links TRBV9 to TRBJ1-4, with TRBD1 identical over 7 bases. CDR3 length equals 14 residues. Per germline, CDR1 SGDLS and CDR2 YYNGEE. V gave up 3 bases and J gave up 8 bases; unmatched junction bases: 7. CDR3 coding DNA: TGTGCCAGCAGCGCACAGGGGAGTAGGGAAAAACTGTTTTTT. Protein product: CASSAQGSREKLFF.

The chain couples TRBV4-1 to TRBJ2-1; TRBD2 matches at 9 bases. Germline V gives CDR1 MGHRA, CDR2 YSYEKL. The CDR3 is 14 amino acids. J lost 9 bases, V lost 2 bases, and 5 bases had no gene match. In DNA, the CDR3 is TGCGCCAGCAGCCAACCCCGGACTAGCGCTGAGCAGTTCTTC. The encoded protein is CASSQPRTSAEQFF.

The chain carries TRBV7-3 and TRBJ1-1; no clear D gene. This CDR3 comprises 14 residues. Germline CDR1 reads SGHTA; CDR2 reads FQGTGA. The V and J ends lost 0 bases and 1 base respectively, with 6 bases between them. CDR3 amino acids: CASSLTQENTEAFF. DNA for the CDR3: TGTGCCAGCAGCTTAACGCAGGAGAACACTGAAGCTTTCTTT.

This chain joins TRBV16 and TRBJ2-1; the D is unclear. The CDR3 runs to 15 residues. Trimming removed 6 bases at V and 0 bases at J, with 12 bases between. In germline, CDR1 is KGHSY, CDR2 FQNENV. CDR3 amino acids: CASSLTLSSYNEQFF. Here the CDR3 DNA reads TGTGCCAGCAGTCTTACGCTGAGCTCCTACAATGAGCAGTTCTTC.